This T cell receptor beta chain derives from a study of cytomegalovirus exposure and HLA in healthy donors. As for the study in general: Genotyping showed roughly 86% of 398 donors falling in the Caucasian-associated ancestry cluster.

Only one count was recorded for this clone. Its antigen is still unknown. Study-wide results and limits: Presence/absence analyses assumed roughly uniform sequencing depth across donors.

Healthy individuals who donated bone marrow served as the donors. The PCR contained 60 Vbeta and 13 Jbeta primers. TCRdb's copy holds only in-frame clones and misses some; the assay was immunoSEQ multiplex PCR. The sample holds 95,000 to 150,000 clones, 66% seen once. Deletions cut 1 base from V and 0 bases from J, with 9 bases between. Germline values: CDR1 SGHTA, CDR2 FQGNSA. This CDR3 contains 15 residues. This chain connects TRBV7-2 to TRBJ1-1; tentative D call: TRBD1 (5 bases). This sequence originates from a man younger than 30 in good health and CMV-seronegative. The specimen sequenced was PBMCs. The CDR3 DNA is TGTGCCAGCAGCTTAGTCGGACATCTGAACACTGAAGCTTTCTTT. Encoded protein: CASSLVGHLNTEAFF.